These 23 T cell receptor beta chains were sequenced from one sample in a study of post-analysis software for immune sequencing data. Study-level results: Comparison of patients with controls showed five TRBV segments more frequent in patients, TRBV5-6, TRBV5-1 and TRBV20-1 among them.

What these receptors recognize is not known. Each TCR beta cDNA library carried unique molecular identifiers. TCRdb reprocessed the PCR reads with MiXCR, giving one entry per CDR3 protein. This table holds hundreds of thousands of distinct CDR3 sequences, about 38% found once. Sequencing used blood. The receptor source for this set is a girl aged 10-17 years with multiple sclerosis.

This clonotype has a count of ten or more. V gene TRBV5-1 combines with J gene TRBJ2-3; tentatively, D is TRBD1 (5 bases). This CDR3 comprises 15 residues. Germline assignment: CDR1 SGHRS and CDR2 YFSETQ. Trimming shortened V by 0 bases and J by 4 bases, and 12 bases separated the two germline ends. The CDR3 region has the DNA TGCGCCAGCAGCTTGGGACGACAGTACGCAGATACGCAGTATTTT. It translates to CASSLGRQYADTQYF.

The J gene is TRBJ1-2, the V gene TRBV6-5; perhaps TRBD1 as D (5 bases). Germline CDR1 is MNHEY and CDR2 is SVGAGI. CDR3 length: 13 residues. V was shortened by 10 bases and J by 0 bases, with 12 bases between the two germline ends. CDR3 loop: CATAGTANYGYTF. The CDR3 DNA is TGTGCCACCGCCGGGACGGCTAACTATGGCTACACCTTC.

This clonotype was seen ten or more times. The V gene is TRBV7-8, the J gene TRBJ2-1, with D possibly being TRBD1 or TRBD2 (5 bases each). From germline, CDR1 is SGHVS and CDR2 FQNEAQ. Trimming pared 5 bases from V and 14 bases from J, leaving 19 bases between. There are 13 residues in the CDR3. CDR3 in DNA: TGTGCCAGCAGCCCATGGACAAATGAGGGAGAGTTCTTC. It is translated as CASSPWTNEGEFF.

The sample holds many counts of this clonotype. This chain uses TRBV15 with TRBJ2-1; D not certain. The germline CDR1 and CDR2 sequences are LNHNV and YYDKDF (reference sequence). This CDR3 has 14 residues. Trimming pared 4 bases from V and 12 bases from J, leaving 19 bases between. CDR3 loop: CATSTNRLLQTQFF. The DNA of the CDR3 is TGTGCCACCAGCACGAACCGTCTGTTACAAACGCAGTTCTTC.

This chain uses TRBV5-1 with TRBJ2-3, with TRBD2 matching 10 bases. Germline V gene lookup returns CDR1 SGHRS and CDR2 YFSETQ. The CDR3 extends over 16 amino acids. Trimming removed 4 bases from V and 2 bases from J; junction bases left unmatched: 7. The CDR3 is CASSGGTSVLTDTQYF. The CDR3 DNA is TGCGCCAGCAGCGGTGGGACTAGCGTCCTCACAGATACGCAGTATTTT. Using reference TRBV5-1 and TRBJ2-3 for the parts outside the CDR3, the full variable domain is KAGVTQTPRYLIKTRGQQVTLSCSPISGHRSVSWYQQTPGQGLQFLFEYFSETQRNKGNFPGRFSGRQFSNSRSEMNVSTLELGDSALYLCASSGGTSVLTDTQYFGPGTRLTVL.

In this sample, this clonotype turned up once. The rearrangement uses TRBV5-1 and TRBJ2-4; D ambiguous. Per germline, CDR1 SGHRS and CDR2 YFSETQ. This CDR3 comprises 17 residues. V lost 0 bases, J lost 0 bases, and 13 bases lay in between. CDR3 DNA: TGCGCCAGCAGCTTGGTGGGTATGGTAGAAGCCAAAAACATTCAGTACTTC. It is translated as CASSLVGMVEAKNIQYF.

At least ten counts were recorded for this clonotype. The J gene is TRBJ1-1, the V gene TRBV4-2; no definite D call. The ends were cut back, 1 base at V and 1 base at J, with 4 bases in the middle. The germline V gene encodes CDR1 LGHNA and CDR2 YNFKEQ. The CDR3 covers 13 residues. CDR3 amino acids: CASSQVSNTEAFF. CDR3 DNA sequence: TGTGCCAGCAGCCAAGTCTCGAACACTGAAGCTTTCTTT.

Concerning this clonotype: One base away lies a much larger clone, so this may be a sequencing read error. This rearrangement joins TRBV27 to TRBJ2-5, with a possible D match to TRBD2 (5 bases). The J call is in doubt because the DNA end fits TRBJ2-7 better. The germline V gene encodes CDR1 MNHEY and CDR2 SMNVEV (reference sequence). The length of the CDR3 is 12 residues. This CDR3 reads CANSLSRGEQYF. CDR3 nucleotide sequence: TGTGCCAACAGTTTATCCCGGGGCGAGCAGTACTTC.

Concerning this clonotype: A much larger clonotype is one base distant, so this may be a read error. This chain links TRBV20-1 with TRBJ2-3, with a tentative D call TRBD1 (5 bases). CDR1 and CDR2 (germline): DFQATT, SNEGSKA (reference sequence). The CDR3 covers 11 residues. The CDR3: CSARDIDTRYF. For the CDR3, the DNA is TGCAGTGCTAGGGACATCGATACGCGGTATTTT.

This clonotype was picked up a small number of times. This chain links TRBV29-1 with TRBJ2-2; weak D call: TRBD2 (6 bases). V lost 5 bases and J 2 bases, leaving 15 bases between the germline ends. The CDR3 runs 15 residues. Germline CDR1 and CDR2: SQVTM and ANQGSEA. CDR3 in amino acids: CSVLWREINTGELFF. The CDR3 nucleotides read TGCAGCGTTTTGTGGAGGGAAATTAACACCGGGGAGCTGTTTTTT.

The chain joins TRBV27 to TRBJ1-2, with D possibly matching TRBD1 (5 bases). V was shortened by 5 bases and J by 4 bases, with 23 bases between the two germline ends. CDR1 and CDR2 (germline): MNHEY, SMNVEV (reference sequence). The CDR3 runs to 17 residues. CDR3 sequence reads: CASSRSRSRDAFYGYTF. CDR3 coding DNA: TGTGCCAGCAGTCGATCTCGAAGCCGGGACGCCTTCTATGGCTACACCTTC.

This clonotype was seen many times. The chain joins TRBV28 to TRBJ2-5, with 15 bases lining up with TRBD2. Germline loops: CDR1 MDHEN, CDR2 SYDVKM. The CDR3 contains 17 residues. Germline trimming cut 5 bases from V and 5 bases from J; bases unmatched to any gene: 9. The CDR3 here is CASSPRTSGGAGETQYF. The CDR3 DNA reads as TGTGCCAGCAGTCCAAGGACTAGCGGGGGGGCCGGGGAGACCCAGTACTTC.

The V call is TRBV27, the J call TRBJ2-1; D is unclear. Trimming shortened V by 4 bases and J by 0 bases, and 7 bases separated the two germline ends. CDR1 MNHEY and CDR2 SMNVEV come from the germline V gene (reference sequence). There are 14 residues in the CDR3. This chain's CDR3 is CASSYGDSYNEQFF. Here the CDR3 DNA reads TGTGCCAGCAGTTACGGAGACTCCTACAATGAGCAGTTCTTC.

This chain uses TRBV7-9 with TRBJ2-3, with D unresolved. Germline values: CDR1 SEHNR, CDR2 FQNEAQ (reference sequence). The CDR3 is 11 residues long. The germline V and J ends were trimmed by 10 bases and 0 bases, with 5 bases remaining between them. Here the CDR3 DNA reads TGTGCCATCCCGAGCACAGATACGCAGTATTTT. Encoded protein: CAIPSTDTQYF.

This chain connects TRBV29-1 to TRBJ2-2; 8 bases fit TRBD1. Germline trimming cut 3 bases from V and 2 bases from J; bases unmatched to any gene: 2. Germline CDR1 and CDR2: SQVTM and ANQGSEA. This CDR3 is 14 amino acids long. The CDR3, as DNA: TGCAGCGTTGATACAGGGGGAAACACCGGGGAGCTGTTTTTT. This sequence encodes CSVDTGGNTGELFF.

About this clonotype: This may come from a read error, since a much larger clone is one base off. The genes are TRBV7-2 and TRBJ2-5, with no clear D. This CDR3 is 12 amino acids long. Germline V gene lookup returns CDR1 SGHTA and CDR2 FQGNSA. Trimming stripped 5 bases from V and 11 bases from J, with 15 bases between. The CDR3 spells CASSAYQNEQYF. The CDR3 coding sequence is TGTGCCAGCAGCGCCTACCAGAATGAGCAGTACTTC.

The chain carries TRBV7-3 and TRBJ2-1, with D possibly TRBD2 on 6 matching bases. The CDR3 spans 16 residues. Germline values: CDR1 SGHTA, CDR2 FQGTGA. V was clipped by 5 bases and J by 0 bases, with 14 bases between them. The CDR3 region has the DNA TGTGCCAGCAGCCTAATGGGGGGAGGCTCCTACAATGAGCAGTTCTTC. Translating it yields CASSLMGGGSYNEQFF.

V is TRBV7-2 and J is TRBJ1-1; D may be TRBD1 (6 bases). The V gene lost 4 bases and the J gene lost 1 base, with 16 bases spanning the gap. Germline V gene sequence: CDR1 SGHTA, CDR2 FQGNSA. The CDR3 totals 16 residues. Here the CDR3 reads CASSYKGGQTNTEAFF. The CDR3 bases are TGTGCCAGCAGCTACAAGGGTGGACAGACGAACACTGAAGCTTTCTTT.

This clonotype has a count of ten or more. The chain combines TRBV20-1 with TRBJ2-4; 8 positions match TRBD1. The V segment lost 6 bases and the J segment 6 bases; nucleotides outside the gene matches: 16. Per the germline V gene, CDR1 is DFQATT and CDR2 is SNEGSKA (reference sequence). This CDR3 is 16 amino acids long. The CDR3 sequence: CSAVGGTGGRGNIQYF. The CDR3, as DNA: TGCAGTGCCGTAGGGGGAACAGGGGGGCGGGGAAACATTCAGTACTTC.

This clonotype was counted ten times or more. The chain carries TRBV2 and TRBJ2-4, with TRBD2 as a possible D gene (6 bases). This CDR3 spans 16 amino acids. CDR1 and CDR2 (germline): SNHLY, FYNNEI. With 0 bases removed from V and 0 bases from J, the gap between germline ends came to 9 bases. Here the CDR3 DNA reads TGTGCCAGCAGTGAAGCCACGGGACTAGCCAAAAACATTCAGTACTTC. Its protein is CASSEATGLAKNIQYF.

Many counts were recorded for this clonotype. Written as DNA, the CDR3 is TGTGCCAGCAGTCCCATCCCAGGGGAGGGGAATGGCTACACCTTC. This sequence encodes CASSPIPGEGNGYTF. The gene calls are TRBV6-5 and TRBJ1-2; D possibly corresponds to TRBD1 (6 bases). This CDR3 has 15 amino acids. Deletions cut 5 bases from V and 6 bases from J, with 19 bases between. Germline assignment: CDR1 MNHEY and CDR2 SVGAGI.

The chain has TRBV29-1 and TRBJ2-5; possible D gene TRBD1, 7 bases. TRBJ2-1 matches the DNA end more closely, so the J call is doubtful. This CDR3 spans 15 amino acids. Germline CDR1 and CDR2: SQVTM and ANQGSEA. CDR3 residues: CSVEAGTALPETQFF. The DNA for the CDR3 is TGCAGCGTTGAGGCGGGGACAGCTCTTCCCGAGACCCAGTTCTTC.

Remarks on this clonotype: A read error is possible here, since a much larger clone lies one base away. This chain connects TRBV12-3 or TRBV12-4 to TRBJ2-1; 9 nucleotides agree with TRBD1. With 3 bases clipped from V and 8 bases from J, the junction kept 11 bases outside the gene matches. The CDR3 totals 16 residues. The CDR3 region has the DNA TGTGCCAGCAGTTTTTTTCGGGACAGGGCTTACTATGAGCAGTTCTTC. It encodes CASSFFRDRAYYEQFF.